The entry that follows covers one TCR beta chain sequence. Per the germline V gene, CDR1 is GTSNPN and CDR2 is SVGIG (reference sequence). Between the trimmed V and J ends, which lost 1 base and 1 base, there was a span of 11 bases. The CDR3 has 15 residues. In the original analysis: Nucleated cell number was recorded as an estimate derived from reference gene primer amplification. Profiled with immunoSEQ multiplex PCR; TCRdb holds only in-frame clones, not every one. That table furnishes V, J and clone size, whereas the DNA furnished D and trimming. The data show some 250,000 clones, with approximately 80% seen just once and 9.6% held by the top ten. The data stem from a study of blood T cell repertoires in COVID-19.

Material for sequencing was peripheral blood. The clonotype comes from a woman aged 80 or over with acute or convalescent COVID-19. This chain connects TRBV30 to TRBJ2-1, with D perhaps TRBD1 (5 bases). The CDR3 nucleotides are TGTGCCTGGAGTGGCTCAGGGCCTTCCTACAATGAGCAGTTCTTC. This encodes CAWSGSGPSYNEQFF.